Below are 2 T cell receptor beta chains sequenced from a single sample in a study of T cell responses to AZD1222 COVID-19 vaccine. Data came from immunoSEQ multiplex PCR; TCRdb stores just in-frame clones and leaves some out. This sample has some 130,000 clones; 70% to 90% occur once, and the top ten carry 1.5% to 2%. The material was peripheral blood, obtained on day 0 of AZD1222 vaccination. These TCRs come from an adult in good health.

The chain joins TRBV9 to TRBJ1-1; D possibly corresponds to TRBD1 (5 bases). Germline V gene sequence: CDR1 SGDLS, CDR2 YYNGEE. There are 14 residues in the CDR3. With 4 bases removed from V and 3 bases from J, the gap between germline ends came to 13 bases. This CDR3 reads CASSQPRDDTEAFF. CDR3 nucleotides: TGTGCCAGCAGCCAACCCCGGGACGACACTGAAGCTTTCTTT.

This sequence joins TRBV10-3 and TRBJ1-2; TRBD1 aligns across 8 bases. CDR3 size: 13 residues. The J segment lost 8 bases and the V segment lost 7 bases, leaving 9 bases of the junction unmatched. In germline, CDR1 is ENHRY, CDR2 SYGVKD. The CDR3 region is CAITPDRVEGYTF. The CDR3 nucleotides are TGTGCCATCACCCCGGACAGGGTCGAGGGCTACACCTTC.